This paragraph reports one T cell receptor beta chain. Trimming took 6 bases from V and 0 from J, leaving 5 bases between them. The V gene's germline CDR1 is GTSNPN and CDR2 SVGIG (reference sequence). This CDR3 is built from 11 residues. This specimen comes from a study of shared clonotypes between healthy human individuals. This table comes from immunoSEQ multiplex PCR, and its TCRdb copy is limited to in-frame clones, with some not included. The table has hundreds of thousands of clones, approximately 74% seen once. The rearrangement links TRBV30 to TRBJ1-1, with no clear D. The sequence came from a woman aged 30 to 39 in good health. Sequenced material: memory CD4+ T cells sorted from blood. The sample's subset: CD45RA-negative fraction. The CDR3 DNA follows: TGTGCCTGCGCTTTGAACACTGAAGCTTTCTTT. Translated: CACALNTEAFF.